This T cell receptor beta chain was profiled in a study of Ad26.COV2.S vaccination and SARS-CoV-2 variants. Profiled with immunoSEQ multiplex PCR; TCRdb holds only in-frame clones, not every one. The sample has under 550,000 clones; more than 80% are singletons. The CDR3 extends over 12 amino acids. Germline CDR1 is LNHNV and CDR2 is YYDKDF (reference sequence). V was shortened by 3 bases and J by 5 bases, with 5 bases between the two germline ends. The treatment was: approximately 18 received Ad26.COV2.S at low or high dose, single or two shots; 5 received placebo; per-sample allocation not given. Vaccine and placebo recipients were sampled on day 63 after the first injection. Its platform was an Ad26 vector, and its expressed antigen was Wuhan-strain SARS-CoV-2 spike.

The sequencing used peripheral blood, collected in a trial of Ad26.COV2.S vaccine versus placebo. The TCR was taken from a person between 18 and 65 years old who received the Ad26.COV2.S COVID-19 vaccine or a placebo. The chain carries TRBV15 and TRBJ1-5, with unresolved D. This CDR3 reads CATSSEYQPQHF. CDR3 DNA sequence: TGTGCCACCAGCAGCGAATATCAGCCCCAGCATTTT.